These 10 T cell receptor beta chains originate from one sample sequenced in a study of T-cell memory formation after mild COVID-19. TCRdb called the 5' RACE reads again in MiXCR, with one record for every CDR3 protein. The sample has 310,000 or so distinct CDR3 sequences; less than 20% are singletons. Sequenced input: PBMCs or a T cell subset sorted from them (not recorded which). The receptors shown here come from a young man who had mild COVID-19 (a few samples of this study predate the infection). Cell type and time point are not known.

This clonotype was found a few times. V usage is TRBV7-9 and J usage is TRBJ2-1; 7 bases line up with TRBD1. The CDR3 is 15 residues long. Germline-derived CDR1 and CDR2 are SEHNR and FQNEAQ (reference sequence). The V and J ends lost 5 bases and 9 bases, in that order; junction bases with no gene match: 13. The CDR3 here is CASSQRTGALSEQFF. The DNA of the CDR3 is TGTGCCAGCAGCCAACGGACAGGCGCCCTCAGTGAGCAGTTCTTC.

There are many counts of this clonotype. V and J are TRBV12-3 or TRBV12-4 and TRBJ2-1; D is ambiguous. CDR3 size: 11 residues. V was pared by 5 bases and J by 5 bases, with 4 bases between. CDR3 DNA sequence: TGTGCCAGCAGTCGCCACAATGAGCAGTTCTTC. This codes for CASSRHNEQFF.

The chain recombines TRBV4-1 with TRBJ2-4; D gene ambiguous. The CDR3 is 15 amino acids. V was trimmed by 3 bases and J by 2 bases, leaving 11 bases between them. CDR1 is MGHRA, CDR2 YSYEKL, per germline. CDR3 sequence (DNA): TGCGCCAGCAGCCACGTCGGAAGATCCAAAAACATTCAGTACTTC. Translation gives CASSHVGRSKNIQYF.

For this clonotype: A read error may produce the germline difference seen at one junction end. The chain is built from TRBV20-1 and TRBJ1-5; D is possibly TRBD1 (6 bases). The CDR3 sequence is 16 residues long. CDR1 is DFQATT, CDR2 SNEGSKA, per germline (reference sequence). CDR3 DNA sequence: TGCAGTGCCAGAGGGGGGGCCGGATTGGGCAATCAGCCCCAGCATTTT. Translated, it gives CSARGGAGLGNQPQHF.

The chain carries TRBV7-2 and TRBJ1-3; no clear D gene. Looked up from germline, CDR1 is SGHTA and CDR2 is FQGNSA. The CDR3 is 13 amino acids. V was shortened by 9 bases and J by 4 bases, with 13 bases between the two germline ends. The CDR3 here is CARPSRPGNTIYF. CDR3 nucleotides: TGTGCCAGACCCAGCCGTCCCGGAAACACCATATATTTT.

The rearrangement uses TRBV19 and TRBJ2-5, with TRBD2 identical over 7 bases. The CDR3 loop spans 14 amino acids. The trim removed 6 bases at V and 7 bases at J, leaving 11 bases unmatched. Germline values: CDR1 LNHDA, CDR2 SQIVND (reference sequence). The CDR3 coding sequence is TGTGCCAGTAGGGAAACGGGAGGCCGCACGACCCAGTACTTC. Its protein is CASRETGGRTTQYF.

The gene calls are TRBV11-2 and TRBJ2-3; D gene unclear. In germline, CDR1 is SGHAT, CDR2 FQNNGV. The length of the CDR3 is 16 residues. V lost 0 bases, J lost 0 bases, and 10 bases lay in between. Here the CDR3 reads CASSLDTSNSTDTQYF. CDR3 in DNA: TGTGCCAGCAGCTTAGATACATCCAATAGCACAGATACGCAGTATTTT.

This chain connects TRBV3-1 to TRBJ1-1; D possibly corresponds to TRBD1 (5 bases). With 4 bases removed from V and 0 bases from J, the gap between germline ends came to 21 bases. CDR3 size: 18 residues. Germline V gene data show CDR1 as LGHDT and CDR2 as YNNKEL (reference sequence). The CDR3 loop reads CASSRGLSTGTMNTEAFF. DNA of the CDR3: TGTGCCAGCAGCCGAGGCCTTTCTACAGGTACGATGAACACTGAAGCTTTCTTT.

This chain uses TRBV29-1 with TRBJ2-5; tentatively, D is TRBD2 (5 bases). The V gene's germline CDR1 is SQVTM and CDR2 ANQGSEA. The length of the CDR3 is 12 residues. Trimming stripped 5 bases from V and 2 bases from J, with 9 bases between. The CDR3 spells CSVSREQETQYF. The CDR3 DNA follows: TGCAGCGTTAGCCGGGAACAAGAGACCCAGTACTTC.

This clonotype was found many times. The chain joins TRBV5-8 to TRBJ1-5, with TRBD1 as a possible D gene (5 bases). Trimming shortened V by 2 bases and J by 2 bases, and 14 bases separated the two germline ends. Germline V gene lookup returns CDR1 SGHTS and CDR2 YDEGEE. CDR3 size: 16 residues. CDR3 nucleotide sequence: TGTGCCAGCAGCTTATGGGCAGGGATAGGCAATCAGCCCCAGCATTTT. Its translation: CASSLWAGIGNQPQHF.